This T cell receptor beta chain was sequenced in a study of cytomegalovirus exposure and HLA in healthy donors. Overall study: Early released data had tens of millions of unique TCRs, all coming from HLA-typed donors.

Trimming shortened V by 4 bases and J by 6 bases, and 16 bases separated the two germline ends. The CDR3 has 15 amino acids. Germline V gene data show CDR1 as MNHEY and CDR2 as SVGAGI. The PCR contained 60 Vbeta and 13 Jbeta primers. TCRdb's copy holds only in-frame clones and misses some; the assay was immunoSEQ multiplex PCR. The repertoire has 300,000 or so clones, approximately 85% of them found once; the top ten carry about 2%. This sequence joins TRBV6-5 and TRBJ1-5, with D unresolved. The sample comprised PBMCs. This receptor was taken from a woman between 35 and 50 years old in good health and CMV-seropositive. The CDR3 is CASSLTAEPGQPQHF. The CDR3 DNA reads as TGTGCCAGCAGTTTAACCGCGGAACCCGGTCAGCCCCAGCATTTT.